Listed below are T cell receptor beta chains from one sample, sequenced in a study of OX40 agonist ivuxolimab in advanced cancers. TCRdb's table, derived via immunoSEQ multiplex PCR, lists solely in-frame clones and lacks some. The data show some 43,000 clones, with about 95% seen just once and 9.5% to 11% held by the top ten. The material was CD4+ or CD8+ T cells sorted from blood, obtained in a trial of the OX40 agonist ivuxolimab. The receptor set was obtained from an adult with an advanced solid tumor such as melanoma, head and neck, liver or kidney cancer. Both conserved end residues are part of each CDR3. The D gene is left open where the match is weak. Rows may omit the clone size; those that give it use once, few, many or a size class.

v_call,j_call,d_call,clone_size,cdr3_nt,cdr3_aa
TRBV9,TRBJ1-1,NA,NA,TGTGCCAGCAGCGTAGCTGGGAGAAACACTGAAGCTTTCTTT,CASSVAGRNTEAFF
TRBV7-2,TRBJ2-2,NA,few,TGTGCCAGCAGCTCCGAAAACGACGGCCCGAACACCGGGGAGCTGTTTTTT,CASSSENDGPNTGELFF
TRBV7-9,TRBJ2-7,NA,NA,TGTGCCAGCAGCTTAGTATACTCCTACGAGCAGTACTTC,CASSLVYSYEQYF
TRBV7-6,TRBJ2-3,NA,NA,TGTGCCAGCAGCTTAGCGCGGGGTGGAGGAGATACGCAGTATTTT,CASSLARGGGDTQYF
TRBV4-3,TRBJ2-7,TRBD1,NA,TGCGCCAGCAGCCAAGATGGGGGACAGGGTCGATACGAGCAGTACTTC,CASSQDGGQGRYEQYF
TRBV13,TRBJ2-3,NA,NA,TGTGCCAGCAGCGACGTAGCGGCAACTAGCACAGATACGCAGTATTTT,CASSDVAATSTDTQYF
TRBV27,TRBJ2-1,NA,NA,TGTGCCAGCAGTTATGGGTCCTACAATGAGCAGTTCTTC,CASSYGSYNEQFF
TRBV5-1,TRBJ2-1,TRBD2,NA,TGCGCCAGCAGCTTGTATGGTGGTCCGGGACTAGCGGGAGAAGGGGGCTACAATGAGCAGTTCTTC,CASSLYGGPGLAGEGGYNEQFF
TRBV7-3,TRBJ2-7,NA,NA,TGTGCCAGCAGCCCCTTGGGCAGGGCCCACGAGCAGTACTTC,CASSPLGRAHEQYF
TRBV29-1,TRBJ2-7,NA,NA,TGCAGCGTTGCAGGAGGGGGCTACGAGCAGTACTTC,CSVAGGGYEQYF
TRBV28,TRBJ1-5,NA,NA,TGTGCCAGCAGTTTAACGGGGGGGGGACAGCCCCAGCATTTT,CASSLTGGGQPQHF
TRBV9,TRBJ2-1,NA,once,TGTGCCAGCAGCCTAGGGGGTAAGACGGAGCAGTTCTTC,CASSLGGKTEQFF
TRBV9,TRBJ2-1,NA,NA,TGTGCCAGCAGCGTTGAGCCGGTGAGCGATGAGCAGTTCTTC,CASSVEPVSDEQFF